A single sample is the source of the 30 T cell receptor beta chains below, sequenced in a study of T cell repertoires in cytomegalovirus infection. One entry per CDR3 protein results from TCRdb running MiXCR on the reads. The sample has approximately 500,000 distinct CDR3 sequences; around 11% are singletons. Sequencing used PBMCs. These receptors all stem from a human donor in good health (CMV status not recorded). Some clones in this sample may be carry-over from other donors' samples.

The V and J genes are TRBV18 and TRBJ2-1; a possible D gene is TRBD2 (5 bases). V dropped 3 bases and J dropped 4 bases, with 10 bases sitting between them. CDR3 size: 14 residues. The germline V gene encodes CDR1 KGHSH and CDR2 LQKENI. DNA for the CDR3: TGTGCCAGCTCACCCGTTAGCGAGTACAATGAGCAGTTCTTC. Amino acids: CASSPVSEYNEQFF. Based on the CDR3 plus reference TRBV18 and TRBJ2-1, the full variable domain is NAGVMQNPRHLVRRRGQEARLRCSPMKGHSHVYWYRQLPEEGLKFMVYLQKENIIDESGMPKERFSAEFPKEGPSILRIQQVVRGDSAAYFCASSPVSEYNEQFFGPGTRLTVL.

Remarks on this clonotype: The junction shows a germline mismatch at one end, possibly a read error. The CDR3 is CASGLGGGGGETQYF. The CDR3 region has the DNA TGTGCCAGCGGCTTAGGGGGGGGGGGGGGAGAGACCCAGTACTTC. The gene calls are TRBV7-2 and TRBJ2-5; TRBD2 might be the D (7 bases). The CDR3 extends over 15 amino acids. CDR1 is SGHTA and CDR2 is FQGNSA in the germline V gene.

In its sample, this clonotype was seen many times. The J gene is TRBJ1-2, the V gene TRBV12-3 or TRBV12-4; D ambiguous. V was shortened by 1 base and J by 5 bases, with 5 bases between the two germline ends. This CDR3 region has 12 residues. Here the CDR3 DNA reads TGTGCCAGCAGTTTAGGACTGTATGGCTACACCTTC. This codes for CASSLGLYGYTF.

This clonotype was seen a few times. The J gene is TRBJ2-2, the V gene TRBV11-3, with D unclear. CDR1 and CDR2 from the germline V gene are SGHNT and YENEEA. This CDR3 comprises 15 residues. Between the trimmed V and J ends, which lost 1 base and 5 bases, there was a span of 11 bases. CDR3 sequence: CASSLGGSHTGELFF. As DNA, the CDR3 is TGTGCCAGCAGCTTAGGAGGCTCCCATACCGGGGAGCTGTTTTTT.

This clonotype has a handful of counts. The CDR3 sequence: CASTYSGSSYNEQFF. CDR3 nucleotides: TGTGCCAGCACCTACAGCGGGAGCTCCTACAATGAGCAGTTCTTC. The gene calls are TRBV2 and TRBJ2-1; 8 nucleotides agree with TRBD2. V was pared by 7 bases and J by 0 bases, with 5 bases of the junction left unmatched. The CDR3 is 15 residues long. Germline CDR1 SNHLY, CDR2 FYNNEI.

The J gene is TRBJ2-7, the V gene TRBV3-1, with D tentatively TRBD1 (6 bases). Trimming stripped 4 bases from V and 3 bases from J, with 13 bases between. Germline V gene data show CDR1 as LGHDT and CDR2 as YNNKEL (reference sequence). This CDR3 is 14 amino acids long. CDR3 sequence reads: CASSLSWGRYEQYF. DNA for the CDR3: TGTGCCAGCAGCCTCTCTTGGGGGCGCTACGAGCAGTACTTC.

This clonotype was recorded at least ten times. The chain joins TRBV20-1 to TRBJ2-1, with 8 positions matching TRBD2. Germline loops: CDR1 DFQATT, CDR2 SNEGSKA (reference sequence). CDR3 size: 13 residues. V trimming: 0 bases; J trimming: 7 bases; junction bases outside the gene matches: 2. The CDR3 nucleotides read TGCAGTGCTAGAGAAGGGACTAGAAATGAGCAGTTCTTC. It encodes CSAREGTRNEQFF.

This clonotype was observed many times. This chain links TRBV20-1 with TRBJ1-4; D is unclear. Germline V gene data show CDR1 as DFQATT and CDR2 as SNEGSKA (reference sequence). CDR3 length equals 13 residues. Deletions cut 1 base from V and 5 bases from J, with 8 bases between. The DNA of the CDR3 is TGCAGTGCTAGAGGCACGGAGAATGAAAAACTGTTTTTT. This sequence encodes CSARGTENEKLFF.

This clonotype was seen ten or more times. The chain uses TRBV20-1 and TRBJ1-5, with D uncertain. CDR3 length: 13 residues. Germline loops: CDR1 DFQATT, CDR2 SNEGSKA (reference sequence). The ends were cut back, 0 bases at V and 4 bases at J, with 7 bases in the middle. The CDR3 region has the DNA TGCAGTGCTAGAGATTTAGGGAATCAGCCCCAGCATTTT. Translated: CSARDLGNQPQHF.

This clonotype has a count of ten or more. The rearrangement links TRBV10-3 to TRBJ1-1; maybe TRBD1 (5 bases). Trimming left V 4 bases short and J 0 bases short, with 6 bases between. The CDR3 contains 13 residues. In germline, CDR1 is ENHRY, CDR2 SYGVKD. CDR3 amino acids: CAISVGVNTEAFF. For the CDR3, the DNA is TGTGCCATCAGTGTAGGGGTGAACACTGAAGCTTTCTTT.

This clonotype came up many times. The rearrangement joins TRBV12-3 or TRBV12-4 to TRBJ1-2; maybe TRBD1 (5 bases). CDR3 size: 14 residues. Between the trimmed V and J ends, which lost 4 bases and 3 bases, there was a span of 12 bases. CDR3 sequence (DNA): TGTGCCAGCAGTTATACCGGGACGCACTATGGCTACACCTTC. Its translation: CASSYTGTHYGYTF.

This clonotype was counted many times. The V gene is TRBV20-1, the J gene TRBJ2-5; TRBD1 or TRBD2 may be the D gene (6 bases each). The germline V gene has CDR1 DFQATT and CDR2 SNEGSKA (reference sequence). Trimming cost V 2 bases and J 2 bases, with 12 bases left between them. The CDR3 consists of 14 residues. CDR3 DNA: TGCAGTGCTAGAACGGGGGCCCTACAAGAGACCCAGTACTTC. Protein sequence: CSARTGALQETQYF.

This clonotype was picked up many times. The V call is TRBV12-3 or TRBV12-4, the J call TRBJ1-1; the D is unclear. This CDR3 has 10 amino acids. Trimming took off 6 bases at V and 10 bases at J, with 9 bases between the two ends. CDR3 nucleotides: TGTGCCAGCAGAAGGGAGGTAGCTTTCTTT. It yields the protein CASRREVAFF.

As concerns this clonotype: One base away lies a much larger clone, so this may be a sequencing read error. The chain uses TRBV5-6 and TRBJ2-2; D unresolved. The CDR3 is 16 residues long. V lost 6 bases to trimming and J lost 1 base, with 16 bases between them. Germline lookup yields CDR1 SGHDT and CDR2 YYEEEE. The CDR3 loop is CASTFRRRGNTGELFF. CDR3 nucleotides: TGTGCCAGCACCTTTCGGCGGAGAGGGAACACCGGGGAGCTGTTTTTT. Full variable domain (rest looked up from reference TRBV5-6 and TRBJ2-2): DAGVTQSPTHLIKTRGQQVTLRCSPKSGHDTVSWYQQALGQGPQFIFQYYEEEERQRGNFPDRFSGHQFPNYSSELNVNALLLGDSALYLCASTFRRRGNTGELFFGEGSRLTVL.

This clonotype was found many times. This sequence joins TRBV18 and TRBJ1-6; TRBD1 might be the D (5 bases). Trimming took off 2 bases at V and 14 bases at J, with 19 bases between the two ends. The CDR3 sequence is 15 residues long. Looked up from germline, CDR1 is KGHSH and CDR2 is LQKENI. CDR3 loop: CASSPGHTRSLTLHF. Here the CDR3 DNA reads TGTGCCAGCTCACCAGGACACACACGGTCCCTCACCCTCCACTTT. Variable domain in full (rest from reference TRBV18 and TRBJ1-6): NAGVMQNPRHLVRRRGQEARLRCSPMKGHSHVYWYRQLPEEGLKFMVYLQKENIIDESGMPKERFSAEFPKEGPSILRIQQVVRGDSAAYFCASSPGHTRSLTLHFGNGTRLTVT.

The genes are TRBV6-5 and TRBJ2-1, with TRBD1 identical over 10 bases. J gave up 8 bases and V 2 bases, and 15 bases lay outside the gene matches. In germline, CDR1 is MNHEY, CDR2 SVGAGI. This CDR3 comprises 18 residues. The CDR3 DNA sequence: TGTGCCAGCAGTTACCTAGGGGTGGGACAGGGGTTAGGCGATGAGCAGTTCTTC. Residues: CASSYLGVGQGLGDEQFF.

The J gene is TRBJ1-2, the V gene TRBV5-1; 8 bases line up with TRBD1. This CDR3 has 14 residues. CDR1 SGHRS and CDR2 YFSETQ come from the germline V gene. The trim removed 7 bases at V and 4 bases at J, leaving 9 bases unmatched. The CDR3: CASGDSGGGYGYTF. CDR3 nucleotide sequence: TGCGCCAGCGGAGACTCAGGGGGCGGCTATGGCTACACCTTC.

This clonotype was seen at least ten times. DNA for the CDR3: TGTGCCAGCAGCCTCAGGACAGGGTGGGGGCCGAGGAACACCGGGGAGCTGTTTTTT. It codes for CASSLRTGWGPRNTGELFF. The chain joins TRBV12-3 or TRBV12-4 to TRBJ2-2, with 8 bases fitting TRBD1. The CDR3 runs to 19 residues. The V segment lost 6 bases and the J segment 1 base; nucleotides outside the gene matches: 16.

There are many counts of this clonotype. The chain is built from TRBV20-1 and TRBJ2-5, with 8 nucleotides matching TRBD2. The CDR3 loop spans 17 amino acids. Germline V CDR1 and CDR2: DFQATT, SNEGSKA (reference sequence). Germline trimming cut 8 bases from V and 1 base from J; bases unmatched to any gene: 18. DNA of the CDR3: TGCAGTTACATTTTGACGGGAGGGGTGTTCGGCCAAGAGACCCAGTACTTC. Its protein is CSYILTGGVFGQETQYF.

This clonotype was seen repeatedly, ten times or more. The chain joins TRBV7-2 to TRBJ2-7; a weak D match, TRBD1 (6 bases). The length of the CDR3 is 14 residues. Between the trimmed V and J ends, which lost 4 bases and 6 bases, there was a span of 16 bases. CDR1 and CDR2 from the germline V gene are SGHTA and FQGNSA. The DNA of the CDR3 is TGTGCCAGCAGCTCGCGATGGGGGCCGGCCGAGCAGTACTTC. Protein product: CASSSRWGPAEQYF.

This clonotype has at least ten counts. The chain has TRBV7-9 and TRBJ2-7; a weak D match, TRBD2 (6 bases). The V and J ends lost 8 bases and 3 bases respectively, with 14 bases between them. The germline gives CDR1 SEHNR, CDR2 FQNEAQ (reference sequence). The length of the CDR3 is 13 residues. CDR3 nucleotide sequence: TGTGCCAGCCGGCGGGGAGATCGCTACGAGCAGTACTTC. Translating gives CASRRGDRYEQYF.

This clonotype showed up many times. This chain connects TRBV11-2 to TRBJ2-3; TRBD1 matches 7 bases. The V gene end was trimmed by 8 bases and the J gene end by 1 base; junction bases not matched to a gene: 15. The CDR3 length is 17 residues. CDR1 is SGHAT, CDR2 FQNNGV, per germline. The DNA for the CDR3 is TGTGCCAGCGCCCAAAGGCAGACAGGGACAGGCACAGATACGCAGTATTTT. It codes for CASAQRQTGTGTDTQYF.

J is TRBJ2-2 and V is TRBV29-1; possibly TRBD1 or TRBD2 for D (5 bases each). Trimming took 6 bases from V and 0 from J, leaving 17 bases between them. Germline loops: CDR1 SQVTM, CDR2 ANQGSEA. This CDR3 contains 16 residues. This chain's CDR3 is CSVKAPGRTNTGELFF. The CDR3 DNA reads as TGCAGCGTCAAAGCTCCGGGACGGACGAACACCGGGGAGCTGTTTTTT.

The sample holds many counts of this clonotype. The chain is built from TRBV11-3 and TRBJ2-5; a possible D gene is TRBD1 (6 bases). V was clipped by 5 bases and J by 0 bases, with 10 bases between them. This CDR3 is built from 14 residues. The germline gives CDR1 SGHNT, CDR2 YENEEA. This CDR3 reads CASSETGDQETQYF. CDR3 coding DNA: TGTGCCAGCAGCGAGACAGGAGACCAAGAGACCCAGTACTTC.

This clonotype was counted many times. This rearrangement joins TRBV20-1 to TRBJ2-1; D not certain. The CDR3 totals 15 residues. The V end lost 0 bases, the J end lost 0 bases, and 9 bases lay between the germline ends. Germline V CDR1 and CDR2: DFQATT, SNEGSKA (reference sequence). CDR3 sequence (DNA): TGCAGTGCTAGAGATCCGTTAAGCTCCTACAATGAGCAGTTCTTC. Amino acid sequence: CSARDPLSSYNEQFF.

This clonotype has a count of ten or more. The chain employs TRBV5-4 and TRBJ2-5; D may be TRBD2 (5 bases). CDR1 SGHNT and CDR2 YYREEE come from the germline V gene (reference sequence). Between the trimmed V and J ends, which lost 3 bases and 4 bases, there was a span of 19 bases. This CDR3 is built from 16 residues. The CDR3 loop is CASSSPARGIVETQYF. The CDR3 nucleotides are TGTGCCAGCAGCTCCCCCGCGAGAGGGATAGTAGAGACCCAGTACTTC.

This clonotype was found many times. The chain is built from TRBV6-1 and TRBJ2-5, with 8 bases identical to TRBD1. Looked up from germline, CDR1 is MNHNS and CDR2 is SASEGT. Trimming at V came to 5 bases and at J to 5 bases, leaving 13 bases not matched to a gene. This CDR3 region has 16 residues. CDR3 coding DNA: TGTGCCAGCAGTATCGCAGGGGGCGCGGTGGGGGAGACCCAGTACTTC. Amino acids: CASSIAGGAVGETQYF.

This clonotype was observed at least ten times. The CDR3 is CASSDDRGLYGYTF. CDR3 nucleotide sequence: TGTGCCAGCAGTGACGACAGGGGGCTTTATGGCTACACCTTC. The gene calls are TRBV12-3 or TRBV12-4 and TRBJ1-2; 10 bases are a match to TRBD1. With 5 bases clipped from V and 5 bases from J, the junction kept 5 bases outside the gene matches. This CDR3 spans 14 amino acids.

This clonotype came up many times. V usage is TRBV6-1 and J usage is TRBJ2-1; D may be TRBD2 (5 bases). Germline CDR1 reads MNHNS; CDR2 reads SASEGT. CDR3 length: 14 residues. V lost 11 bases and J 2 bases, leaving 16 bases between the germline ends. The CDR3 coding sequence is TGTGCCGCCTCCCCCCTCGGGACCTACAATGAGCAGTTCTTC. Amino acid sequence: CAASPLGTYNEQFF.

This clonotype showed up just a few times. This chain joins TRBV7-9 and TRBJ2-3; possible D gene TRBD2, 5 bases. The length of the CDR3 is 16 residues. Germline V gene sequence: CDR1 SEHNR, CDR2 FQNEAQ (reference sequence). Trimming shortened V by 7 bases and J by 0 bases, and 17 bases separated the two germline ends. The CDR3 is CASTSEGASSTDTQYF. The CDR3 DNA is TGTGCCAGCACCTCTGAGGGAGCGAGTAGCACAGATACGCAGTATTTT.